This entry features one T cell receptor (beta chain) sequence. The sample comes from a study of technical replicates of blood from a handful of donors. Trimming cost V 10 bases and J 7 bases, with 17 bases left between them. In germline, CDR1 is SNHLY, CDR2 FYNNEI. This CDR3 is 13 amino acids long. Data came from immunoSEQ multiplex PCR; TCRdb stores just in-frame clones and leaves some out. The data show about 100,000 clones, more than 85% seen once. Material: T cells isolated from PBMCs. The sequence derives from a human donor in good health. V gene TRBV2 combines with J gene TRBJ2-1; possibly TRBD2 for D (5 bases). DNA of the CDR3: TGTGCCACCCCGAGGGCAGTAAATAATGAGCAGTTCTTC. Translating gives CATPRAVNNEQFF.